This T cell receptor (beta chain) originates from a study of blood T cells in healthy people across ages. PCR was performed a second time for about 7 to 12 cycles using a sample-barcoded 5' primer and a J-beta primer mix. From the 5' RACE reads, TCRdb called clonotypes with MiXCR, one entry per CDR3 protein. Of about 1.8 million distinct CDR3 sequences in the sample, around half were seen once. Germline CDR1 and CDR2: KGHDR and SFDVKD. With 4 bases clipped from V and 4 bases from J, the junction kept 12 bases outside the gene matches. The CDR3 is 17 residues long. Sequenced input: blood. V gene TRBV24-1 combines with J gene TRBJ2-3, with 8 nucleotides matching TRBD2. The TCR was taken from a woman between 40 and 50 years old in good health. The CDR3: CATSEVTSARTADTQYF. The CDR3 DNA reads as TGTGCCACCAGTGAGGTGACTAGCGCCCGTACGGCAGATACGCAGTATTTT.